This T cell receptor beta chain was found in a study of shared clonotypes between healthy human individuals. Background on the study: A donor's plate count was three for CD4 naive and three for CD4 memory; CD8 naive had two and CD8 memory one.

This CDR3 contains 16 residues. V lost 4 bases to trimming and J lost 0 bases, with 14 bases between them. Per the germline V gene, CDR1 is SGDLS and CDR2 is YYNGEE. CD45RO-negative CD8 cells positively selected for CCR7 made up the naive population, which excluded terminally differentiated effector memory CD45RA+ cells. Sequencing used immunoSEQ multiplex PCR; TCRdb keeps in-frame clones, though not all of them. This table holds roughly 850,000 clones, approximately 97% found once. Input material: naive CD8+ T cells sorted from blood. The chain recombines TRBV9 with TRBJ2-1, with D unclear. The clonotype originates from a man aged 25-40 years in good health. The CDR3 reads CASSNRPYGSYNEQFF. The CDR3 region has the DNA TGTGCCAGCAGCAACCGCCCTTACGGCTCCTACAATGAGCAGTTCTTC.